The clone carrying this TCR beta chain came up many times. TRAV- and TRBV-specific primers were used for first-strand cDNA, which covered alpha and beta chains. TCRs were put through approximately 21 PCR cycles of amplification with Phusion. A constant-region primer and the V-primer adapter served as the primer pair. In TCRdb, the reads were re-called with MiXCR into one record per CDR3 protein. Here the sample spans roughly 39,000 distinct CDR3 sequences, roughly 31% being singletons. The record originates from a study of low-dose radiotherapy and immunotherapy resistance in tumors. Between the trimmed V and J ends, which lost 3 bases and 4 bases, there was a span of 18 bases. Germline CDR1 is MGHDK and CDR2 is SYGVNS. The CDR3 covers 16 residues. Specified time point: before trial treatment.

The V gene is TRBV25-1, the J gene TRBJ1-2, with D maybe TRBD1 (6 bases). The source of this sequence is a male donor with gallbladder cancer. The sample here was PBMCs, taken before treatment. CDR3 sequence (DNA): TGTGCCAGCAGTGATGAAGAACGGGGGCAAAGCTATGGCTACACCTTC. Residues: CASSDEERGQSYGYTF.